The clone carrying this T cell receptor (beta chain) has ten or more counts. Its matching antigen is unknown. TCR beta CDR3 regions were amplified from RNA. The HTBI primer set drove a first-round RT-PCR of the TCR CDR3. TCRdb reanalysed the multiplex PCR reads using MiXCR and keeps one entry per CDR3 protein. The sample has about 360,000 distinct CDR3 sequences; less than 20% are singletons. J gave up 5 bases and V 2 bases, and 4 bases lay outside the gene matches. CDR1 and CDR2 from the germline V gene are SGHRS and YFSETQ. The CDR3 has 14 amino acids. The sample is drawn from a study of T cells in Graves' hyperthyroidism and ophthalmopathy. Study conclusions and caveats: Model output signaled ophthalmopathy a median around 6.9 months ahead of onset.

Sequenced material: blood. The chain employs TRBV5-1 and TRBJ2-7, with 10 bases fitting TRBD2. The source of this sequence is a young woman with Graves' hyperthyroidism that later progressed to Graves' ophthalmopathy. The CDR3 is CASSLAGGIHEQYF. The CDR3 coding sequence is TGCGCCAGCAGCTTAGCGGGAGGGATCCACGAGCAGTACTTC.